Each of the 32 T cell receptor beta chains below was sequenced from the same sample in a study of T-cell memory formation after mild COVID-19. TCRdb itself ran the 5' RACE reads through MiXCR, one entry per CDR3 protein. The sample consists of approximately 490,000 distinct CDR3 sequences, 20% of them appearing once. The sample consisted of PBMCs or a T cell subset sorted from them (not recorded which). The receptors here all came from an adult woman who had mild COVID-19 (a few samples of this study predate the infection). Cell type and time point are not known.

The chain employs TRBV29-1 and TRBJ1-2; 10 bases align to TRBD1. CDR3 size: 17 residues. Trimming cost V 4 bases and J 3 bases; bases outside gene matches: 14. The germline CDR1 and CDR2 sequences are SQVTM and ANQGSEA. The CDR3 coding sequence is TGCAGCGTTGTGCTACTCACCGGGACAGGGGTGTACTATGGCTACACCTTC. Its translation: CSVVLLTGTGVYYGYTF.

The table lists this clonotype with a few counts. The J gene is TRBJ2-7, the V gene TRBV27; 8 nucleotides agree with TRBD2. The CDR3 is 15 residues long. Looked up from germline, CDR1 is MNHEY and CDR2 is SMNVEV (reference sequence). V gave up 5 bases and J gave up 2 bases; unmatched junction bases: 8. The CDR3, as DNA: TGTGCCAGCAGTCCCCGGGGTAGCGGGGCCTACGAGCAGTACTTC. Translation: CASSPRGSGAYEQYF.

The V gene is TRBV4-2, the J gene TRBJ2-3; D gene unclear. Looked up from germline, CDR1 is LGHNA and CDR2 is YNFKEQ. This CDR3 is built from 16 residues. Trimming shortened V by 4 bases and J by 0 bases, and 14 bases separated the two germline ends. DNA for the CDR3: TGTGCCAGCAGCCGCAAACCTAGTGCTAGCACAGATACGCAGTATTTT. Encoded protein: CASSRKPSASTDTQYF.

The J gene is TRBJ2-7, the V gene TRBV18; a weak D match, TRBD2 (5 bases). V was clipped by 4 bases and J by 0 bases, with 10 bases between them. The CDR3 runs to 14 residues. Per the germline V gene, CDR1 is KGHSH and CDR2 is LQKENI. CDR3 nucleotides: TGTGCCAGCTCACGAGGGCCGGTCTCCTACGAGCAGTACTTC. Translated: CASSRGPVSYEQYF.

This chain joins TRBV4-1 and TRBJ2-7; possibly TRBD2 for D (5 bases). The germline CDR1 and CDR2 sequences are MGHRA and YSYEKL. V lost 0 bases and J 8 bases, leaving 11 bases between the germline ends. The CDR3 consists of 13 residues. The DNA of the CDR3 is TGCGCCAGCAGCCAAGACAGAGGGAGTAAGCAGTACTTC. Its translation is CASSQDRGSKQYF.

The chain has TRBV24-1 and TRBJ2-3; D is unclear. V was clipped by 7 bases and J by 4 bases, with 14 bases between them. The length of the CDR3 is 14 residues. Germline-derived CDR1 and CDR2 are KGHDR and SFDVKD. The CDR3 region is CATRSSRSADTQYF. CDR3 in DNA: TGTGCCACCAGAAGTTCCCGGAGTGCAGATACGCAGTATTTT.

The table lists this clonotype with a few counts. This chain links TRBV5-1 with TRBJ2-7; TRBD2 agrees at 8 bases. J lost 8 bases, V lost 2 bases, and 15 bases had no gene match. Germline V CDR1 and CDR2: SGHRS, YFSETQ. This CDR3 has 16 amino acids. CDR3 region: CASSFEPGGLLSKQYF. CDR3 nucleotides: TGCGCCAGCAGCTTTGAACCGGGGGGGCTTCTTTCGAAGCAGTACTTC.

This clonotype has a handful of counts. This chain connects TRBV24-1 to TRBJ2-7; 11 bases are a match to TRBD2. CDR3 size: 16 residues. CDR1 and CDR2 from the germline V gene are KGHDR and SFDVKD. The trim removed 4 bases at V and 2 bases at J, leaving 6 bases unmatched. The DNA of the CDR3 is TGTGCCACCAGTGACTACGGGACTAGCGGAGCCTACGAGCAGTACTTC. Protein: CATSDYGTSGAYEQYF.

The chain uses TRBV27 and TRBJ2-7; 8 bases are shared with TRBD1. Germline lookup yields CDR1 MNHEY and CDR2 SMNVEV (reference sequence). The CDR3 runs 15 residues. The trim removed 9 bases at V and 1 base at J, leaving 11 bases unmatched. The CDR3 DNA sequence: TGTGCCAGTACCCCCGGCAGGGGGCGATCCTACGAGCAGTACTTC. It translates to CASTPGRGRSYEQYF.

This clonotype was picked up a small number of times. V usage is TRBV18 and J usage is TRBJ1-2, with TRBD1 as a possible D gene (6 bases). CDR1 and CDR2 (germline): KGHSH, LQKENI. This CDR3 region has 14 residues. Trimming removed 4 bases from V and 4 bases from J, with 13 bases in between. CDR3 nucleotide sequence: TGTGCCAGCTCACTACAGGGTAAAGGCTATGGCTACACCTTC. This codes for CASSLQGKGYGYTF.

The rearrangement uses TRBV7-6 and TRBJ2-5, with TRBD2 matching 11 bases. V lost 7 bases, J lost 5 bases, and 12 bases stayed unmatched. This CDR3 region has 16 residues. CDR1 and CDR2 from the germline V gene are SGHVS and FNYEAQ. The DNA for the CDR3 is TGTGCCAGCACGGCCACTAGCGGGAGTTCTTACGAGACCCAGTACTTC. It specifies CASTATSGSSYETQYF.

This clonotype showed up just a few times. This chain uses TRBV14 with TRBJ1-3, with D tentatively TRBD1 (5 bases). CDR3 size: 16 residues. Germline CDR1 and CDR2: SGHDN and FVKESK. Between the trimmed V and J ends, which lost 1 base and 0 bases, there was a span of 10 bases. The CDR3 nucleotides read TGTGCCAGCAGCCAAGGGCGGGGCCGCTCTGGAAACACCATATATTTT. Translating gives CASSQGRGRSGNTIYF.

DNA for the CDR3: TGTGCCAGCACCAAGCATACCGGGGATGAGCAGTTCTTC. Residues: CASTKHTGDEQFF. The rearrangement uses TRBV2 and TRBJ2-1; D perhaps matches TRBD2 (5 bases). The CDR3 has 13 residues. The V and J ends lost 7 bases and 8 bases respectively, with 15 bases between them. The germline CDR1 and CDR2 sequences are SNHLY and FYNNEI.

This chain connects TRBV4-1 to TRBJ2-4; 8 bases are shared with TRBD1. This CDR3 spans 16 amino acids. V lost 1 base, J lost 0 bases, and 2 bases stayed unmatched. CDR1 and CDR2 (germline): MGHRA, YSYEKL. As DNA, the CDR3 is TGCGCCAGCAGCCAAGGGGACAGGATAGCCAAAAACATTCAGTACTTC. Amino acid sequence: CASSQGDRIAKNIQYF.

A few counts support this clonotype. This rearrangement joins TRBV7-9 to TRBJ2-5, with 8 nucleotides matching TRBD2. Trimming took 7 bases from V and 5 from J; bases not matched to a gene: 15. The CDR3 contains 16 residues. CDR1 and CDR2 from the germline V gene are SEHNR and FQNEAQ (reference sequence). CDR3: CASTHPGTRGRETQYF. CDR3 sequence (DNA): TGTGCCAGCACCCACCCCGGGACTAGGGGACGGGAGACCCAGTACTTC.

This clonotype was found a few times. This rearrangement joins TRBV20-1 to TRBJ2-3, with D unresolved. This CDR3 has 12 amino acids. The germline gives CDR1 DFQATT, CDR2 SNEGSKA (reference sequence). V dropped 5 bases and J dropped 6 bases, with 12 bases sitting between them. The CDR3 sequence: CSAPSRADTQYF. CDR3 nucleotide sequence: TGCAGTGCTCCCAGCCGAGCCGATACGCAGTATTTT.

This clonotype was seen many times. The V and J genes are TRBV4-3 and TRBJ1-5, with D tentatively TRBD1 (6 bases). The CDR3 is 15 residues long. In germline, CDR1 is LGHNA, CDR2 YSLEER. Trimming stripped 0 bases from V and 7 bases from J, with 13 bases between. CDR3 residues: CASSQDPGARQPQHF. CDR3 bases: TGCGCCAGCAGCCAAGATCCGGGGGCTCGGCAGCCCCAGCATTTT.

CDR3 residues: CASSEMDRNYGYTF. The CDR3 nucleotides are TGTGCCAGCAGTGAGATGGACAGAAACTATGGCTACACCTTC. This sequence joins TRBV6-1 and TRBJ1-2; the D gene is possibly TRBD1 (6 bases). V was shortened by 3 bases and J by 2 bases, with 10 bases between the two germline ends. The CDR3 is made up of 14 amino acids. The V gene's germline CDR1 is MNHNS and CDR2 SASEGT.

The J gene is TRBJ2-5, the V gene TRBV12-3 or TRBV12-4; 8 positions match TRBD1. CDR3 length equals 14 residues. Unmatched junction bases numbered 8, after V lost 6 bases and J lost 5 bases. CDR3 DNA: TGTGCCAGCAGATCGGACAGGGCGGTCGAGACCCAGTACTTC. Its translation is CASRSDRAVETQYF.

This clonotype was seen a few times. V is TRBV11-3 and J is TRBJ2-5, with 10 bases identical to TRBD1. This CDR3 has 14 residues. The junction had 5 bases not matched to a gene; V was cut back by 5 bases and J by 5 bases. Germline V CDR1 and CDR2: SGHNT, YENEEA. The CDR3 nucleotides read TGTGCCAGCAGCGCGACAGGGGGCAGGGAGACCCAGTACTTC. It yields the protein CASSATGGRETQYF.

V is TRBV2 and J is TRBJ2-7; 11 bases map to TRBD1. The CDR3 contains 15 residues. With 1 base clipped from V and 7 bases from J, the junction kept 6 bases outside the gene matches. Germline assignment: CDR1 SNHLY and CDR2 FYNNEI. This CDR3 reads CASSEGTGGGGEQYF. The CDR3 DNA reads TGTGCCAGCAGTGAAGGGACAGGGGGCGGCGGGGAGCAGTACTTC. Combining the CDR3 with reference TRBV2 and TRBJ2-7 gives the whole variable domain EPEVTQTPSHQVTQMGQEVILRCVPISNHLYFYWYRQILGQKVEFLVSFYNNEISEKSEIFDDQFSVERPDGSNFTLKIRSTKLEDSAMYFCASSEGTGGGGEQYFGPGTRLTVT.

This clonotype was seen a few times. V is TRBV18 and J is TRBJ2-6; 8 bases are shared with TRBD1. Losses at the gene ends were 3 bases for V and 7 bases for J; bases not matched to a gene: 11. CDR1 KGHSH and CDR2 LQKENI come from the germline V gene. The CDR3 sequence is 17 residues long. The CDR3 protein is CASSPPDRATVANVLTF. CDR3 nucleotides: TGTGCCAGCTCACCTCCGGACAGGGCGACTGTAGCCAACGTCCTGACTTTC.

This clonotype appeared a few times. An end of the junction differs from the germline gene, which may be a read error. The chain carries TRBV7-8 and TRBJ2-3; 7 nucleotides match TRBD2. There are 15 residues in the CDR3. Per germline, CDR1 SGHVS and CDR2 FQNEAQ. The CDR3 spells CASRLAGLGTDTQYF. DNA of the CDR3: TGTGCCAGCAGATTAGCGGGCCTGGGTACAGATACGCAGTATTTT. The complete variable domain, with remaining parts taken from reference TRBV7-8 and TRBJ2-3, reads GAGVSQSPRYKVAKRGQDVALRCDPISGHVSLFWYQQALGQGPEFLTYFQNEAQLDKSGLPSDRFFAERPEGSVSTLKIQRTQQEDSAVYLCASRLAGLGTDTQYFGPGTRLTVL.

This clonotype was seen a handful of times. The V and J genes are TRBV19 and TRBJ1-2; 10 bases fit TRBD1. V shed 5 bases, J shed 3 bases, and the junction held 6 bases outside the gene matches. The CDR3 is 15 residues long. Germline values: CDR1 LNHDA, CDR2 SQIVND (reference sequence). In DNA, the CDR3 is TGTGCCAGTAGTTCCGGGACAGGGGTGGACTATGGCTACACCTTC. Protein product: CASSSGTGVDYGYTF.

This clonotype was picked up a small number of times. Because the CDR3's place on the DNA is in doubt, the DNA is left out and the CDR3 is given as listed by TCRdb. The V gene is TRBV7-5, the J gene TRBJ2-3; the D call TRBD1 from the table was never checked on the DNA. TRBV7-5 is a pseudogene segment. The CDR3 adds up to 19 amino acids, both ends counted. The CDR3 sequence is CISVPEPLNAGQRTDTQYF.

This chain joins TRBV14 and TRBJ2-1; D may be TRBD1 (6 bases). Trimming stripped 3 bases from V and 3 bases from J, with 15 bases between. CDR1 SGHDN and CDR2 FVKESK come from the germline V gene. The CDR3 sequence is 16 residues long. The CDR3 DNA follows: TGTGCCAGCAGCCAGGAGCACAGGGTGGTCTACAATGAGCAGTTCTTC. Encoded protein: CASSQEHRVVYNEQFF.

In this sample, this clonotype turned up a few times. This chain connects TRBV2 to TRBJ2-4; D remains unclear. Looked up from germline, CDR1 is SNHLY and CDR2 is FYNNEI. V lost 4 bases to trimming and J lost 7 bases, with 11 bases between them. The CDR3 contains 13 residues. This chain's CDR3 is CASSGPLVNIQYF. Here the CDR3 DNA reads TGTGCCAGCAGTGGGCCATTGGTTAACATTCAGTACTTC.

The V call is TRBV7-9, the J call TRBJ1-2, with 7 bases that match TRBD1. Germline-derived CDR1 and CDR2 are SEHNR and FQNEAQ (reference sequence). J gave up 4 bases and V 5 bases, and 13 bases lay outside the gene matches. The CDR3 loop spans 16 amino acids. For the CDR3, the DNA is TGTGCCAGCAGCCACTCCAGGGGGGGTCCCCCCTATGGCTACACCTTC. Its translation is CASSHSRGGPPYGYTF.

This clonotype was seen a handful of times. The V gene is TRBV5-1, the J gene TRBJ1-2; D is perhaps TRBD1 (5 bases). V lost 8 bases and J lost 6, with 17 bases in between. The CDR3 is made up of 13 amino acids. Germline CDR1 is SGHRS and CDR2 is YFSETQ. Here the CDR3 DNA reads TGCGCCAGTGGGACCTCCCAACAGAATGGCTACACCTTC. This codes for CASGTSQQNGYTF.

V gene TRBV20-1 combines with J gene TRBJ2-7; D is tentatively TRBD1 or TRBD2 (5 bases each). CDR1 is DFQATT, CDR2 SNEGSKA, per germline (reference sequence). V gave up 3 bases and J gave up 6 bases, with 18 bases separating them. The CDR3 has 14 residues. The DNA of the CDR3 is TGCAGTGCTAGTTATCCACGGGACGACCCCGAGCAGTACTTC. As protein: CSASYPRDDPEQYF.

A note on this clonotype: Compared with germline, one end of the junction differs, possibly owing to a read error. The chain recombines TRBV12-3 or TRBV12-4 with TRBJ2-3; the match to TRBD2 covers 8 bases. This CDR3 region has 14 residues. The CDR3 bases are TGTGCCAGCAGCTTAGCGGGACGCCCGGGTACGCAGTATTTT. This gives the protein CASSLAGRPGTQYF.

This clonotype came up a few times. The V call is TRBV11-2, the J call TRBJ2-7; no reliable D call. CDR3 size: 13 residues. Per germline, CDR1 SGHAT and CDR2 FQNNGV. V lost 4 bases, J lost 4 bases, and 11 bases lay in between. DNA for the CDR3: TGTGCCAGCAGCTCCGGACGGTATTACGAGCAGTACTTC. Its translation is CASSSGRYYEQYF.